This TCR beta chain was profiled in a study of blood T cell repertoires in COVID-19. Overall study context: Some COVID-19 samples were acute and others convalescent; all came from the United States, Italy and Spain. PBMCs, B-cell-depleted T cells, or T cells were the source of the cDNA or gDNA that made up the material.

Trimming took 6 bases from V and 6 from J; bases not matched to a gene: 5. The CDR3 totals 15 residues. The germline V gene has CDR1 LNHDA and CDR2 SQIVND (reference sequence). Original methodology: The authors estimated nucleated cell counts from reference gene primer amplification. The method was immunoSEQ multiplex PCR; TCRdb's version includes in-frame clones alone and lacks a portion of them. D and trimming come from the DNA, and the V and J calls and clone size come from that table. The table lists 140,000 to 150,000 clones, roughly 90% of them singletons. This receptor was obtained from a human donor in a cohort sampled during active COVID-19. The source material was peripheral blood. The chain links TRBV19 to TRBJ2-1, with 13 positions matching TRBD2. As DNA, the CDR3 is TGTGCCAGTAGCAGAACTAGCGGGGGGGCCAATGAGCAGTTCTTC. Encoded protein: CASSRTSGGANEQFF.